This T cell receptor beta chain was captured in a study of CD8 T cells in Susac syndrome. With random hexamers, reverse transcription was performed on roughly 0.5 to 1 ug of RNA. TCRdb independently ran MiXCR on the immunoSEQ multiplex PCR reads; one entry per CDR3 protein. Of 150,000 to 200,000 distinct CDR3 sequences detected, just under 95% appear once; the ten largest clones hold 0.11% to 0.15%. The controls were healthy donors who were matched for age and sex. Trimming shortened V by 1 base and J by 5 bases, and 9 bases separated the two germline ends. Per the germline V gene, CDR1 is SEHNR and CDR2 is FQNEAQ (reference sequence). This CDR3 comprises 13 residues.

Sequencing input: CD4+ T cells from PBMCs. The sequence was obtained from a human donor in good health. The rearrangement links TRBV7-9 to TRBJ2-7; D gene unclear. CDR3 in DNA: TGTGCCAGCAGCTTAGGAGGAACGGACGAGCAGTACTTC. Its translation: CASSLGGTDEQYF.